A selection of T cell receptor beta chains follows, all from one sample in a study of T cell repertoires in cytomegalovirus infection. These receptors lack a known antigen. MiXCR, run by TCRdb on the reads, gives a single entry per CDR3 protein. The table includes a few hundred thousand distinct CDR3 sequences, 25% to 30% detected once. The source material was cultured PBMCs, sampled from culture after CMV antigen stimulation. Every receptor here comes from a human donor in good health (CMV status not recorded). Some clones in this sample may be carry-over from other donors' samples. The CDR3 runs from the conserved cysteine through the conserved F or W. The order of the fields is CDR3 protein, CDR3 DNA, J gene, V gene, D gene, clone size. The D gene is left open where the match is weak. Not all rows give a size; the values are once, few, many and, for expanded clones, a class.

cdr3_aa: CASSLRSSYGEQFF
cdr3_nt: TGTGCCAGCAGCTTGAGGTCCTCGTACGGAGAGCAGTTCTTC
j_call: TRBJ2-1
v_call: TRBV5-5
d_call: .
clone_size: many

cdr3_aa: CSARRRDQGEQYF
cdr3_nt: TGCAGCGCCCGGCGACGGGATCAGGGTGAGCAGTACTTC
j_call: TRBJ2-7
v_call: TRBV29-1
d_call: .
clone_size: .

cdr3_aa: CASSESYQETQYF
cdr3_nt: TGTGCCAGCAGTGAAAGTTACCAAGAGACCCAGTACTTC
j_call: TRBJ2-5
v_call: TRBV6-1
d_call: .
clone_size: .

cdr3_aa: CASSLEPGTSGRALSQGTQYF
cdr3_nt: TGTGCCAGCAGCTTAGAGCCCGGGACTAGCGGGAGGGCCCTCAGCCAAGGGACCCAGTACTTC
j_call: TRBJ2-5
v_call: TRBV7-9
d_call: TRBD2
clone_size: .

cdr3_aa: CASSSDGNSPLHF
cdr3_nt: TGTGCCAGCAGCTCAGACGGAAATTCACCCCTCCACTTT
j_call: TRBJ1-6
v_call: TRBV7-9
d_call: .
clone_size: .

cdr3_aa: CASSQEQGRSGYGYTF
cdr3_nt: TGTGCCAGCAGCCAAGAACAGGGGAGGAGCGGCTATGGCTACACCTTC
j_call: TRBJ1-2
v_call: TRBV4-2
d_call: TRBD1
clone_size: .

cdr3_aa: CASSQEGGTGDAETF
cdr3_nt: TGCGCCAGCAGCCAAGAAGGAGGGACAGGGGATGCGGAAACCTTC
j_call: TRBJ1-2
v_call: TRBV4-1
d_call: TRBD1
clone_size: .

cdr3_aa: CASSRWTVLGGSNQPQHF
cdr3_nt: TGTGCCAGCAGCAGATGGACAGTTCTCGGGGGTAGCAATCAGCCCCAGCATTTT
j_call: TRBJ1-5
v_call: TRBV7-2
d_call: .
clone_size: many

cdr3_aa: CASSLRRVVGNEQFF
cdr3_nt: TGTGCCAGCAGCTTACGTCGGGTTGTAGGGAATGAGCAGTTCTTC
j_call: TRBJ2-1
v_call: TRBV7-2
d_call: .
clone_size: medium-sized

cdr3_aa: CAWDRTGGNEQFF
cdr3_nt: TGTGCCTGGGACAGGACCGGGGGCAATGAGCAGTTCTTC
j_call: TRBJ2-1
v_call: TRBV30
d_call: .
clone_size: .

cdr3_aa: CASSLTGGRNHNEQFF
cdr3_nt: TGTGCCAGCAGCTTAACCGGGGGGCGGAACCATAATGAGCAGTTCTTC
j_call: TRBJ2-1
v_call: TRBV7-4
d_call: .
clone_size: .

cdr3_aa: CASSFFGPNNEQFF
cdr3_nt: TGTGCCAGCAGTTTCTTCGGACCGAACAATGAGCAGTTCTTC
j_call: TRBJ2-1
v_call: TRBV12-3/TRBV12-4
d_call: .
clone_size: .

cdr3_aa: CATTSDGNQPQHF
cdr3_nt: TGTGCCACCACCTCGGACGGGAATCAGCCCCAGCATTTT
j_call: TRBJ1-5
v_call: TRBV28
d_call: .
clone_size: few

cdr3_aa: CASQDWENSPLHF
cdr3_nt: TGTGCCTCCCAGGACTGGGAAAATTCACCCCTCCACTTT
j_call: TRBJ1-6
v_call: TRBV6-1
d_call: .
clone_size: .

cdr3_aa: CASSPLGGGLGELFF
cdr3_nt: TGTGCCAGCAGCCCCCTGGGGGGGGGCCTCGGGGAGCTGTTTTTT
j_call: TRBJ2-2
v_call: TRBV7-2
d_call: .
clone_size: few

cdr3_aa: CSARDWGSGGKDEQYF
cdr3_nt: TGCAGTGCTAGAGATTGGGGTTCGGGGGGAAAGGACGAGCAGTACTTC
j_call: TRBJ2-7
v_call: TRBV20-1
d_call: TRBD2
clone_size: .

cdr3_aa: CASSFSLVGYEQYF
cdr3_nt: TGTGCCAGCAGCTTTTCCTTGGTCGGTTACGAGCAGTACTTC
j_call: TRBJ2-7
v_call: TRBV13
d_call: .
clone_size: .

cdr3_aa: CATSGGPVYTETQYF
cdr3_nt: TGTGCCACCAGCGGCGGTCCGGTCTACACAGAGACCCAGTACTTC
j_call: TRBJ2-5
v_call: TRBV15
d_call: .
clone_size: .

cdr3_aa: CASGLRQGTNTEAFF
cdr3_nt: TGTGCTAGTGGTTTGCGACAGGGAACGAACACTGAAGCTTTCTTT
j_call: TRBJ1-1
v_call: TRBV12-5
d_call: TRBD1
clone_size: few

cdr3_aa: CASSLRFAGDPETQYF
cdr3_nt: TGTGCCAGCAGCTTGAGGTTTGCGGGAGACCCAGAGACCCAGTACTTC
j_call: TRBJ2-5
v_call: TRBV11-1
d_call: TRBD2
clone_size: .

cdr3_aa: CASSERTSGSYEQYF
cdr3_nt: TGTGCCAGCAGTGAACGGACTAGCGGGAGCTACGAGCAGTACTTC
j_call: TRBJ2-7
v_call: TRBV6-1
d_call: TRBD2
clone_size: .

cdr3_aa: CASSQDRLQGYEQYF
cdr3_nt: TGCGCCAGCAGCCAAGATCGCCTTCAGGGCTACGAGCAGTACTTC
j_call: TRBJ2-7
v_call: TRBV4-1
d_call: .
clone_size: .

cdr3_aa: CASSQEPGRAYGYTF
cdr3_nt: TGCGCCAGCAGCCAAGAACCAGGTCGGGCCTATGGCTACACCTTC
j_call: TRBJ1-2
v_call: TRBV4-1
d_call: .
clone_size: .

cdr3_aa: CASTLSSTDGAYNEQFF
cdr3_nt: TGTGCCAGCACCCTCTCCTCGACGGATGGAGCCTACAATGAGCAGTTCTTC
j_call: TRBJ2-1
v_call: TRBV6-8
d_call: .
clone_size: .

cdr3_aa: CAISAGEGTTEAFF
cdr3_nt: TGTGCCATCAGTGCTGGTGAGGGGACCACTGAAGCTTTCTTT
j_call: TRBJ1-1
v_call: TRBV10-3
d_call: .
clone_size: .

cdr3_aa: CASSWDINSPLHF
cdr3_nt: TGTGCCAGTAGTTGGGACATTAATTCACCCCTCCACTTT
j_call: TRBJ1-6
v_call: TRBV19
d_call: .
clone_size: few

cdr3_aa: CASSPSGGRYQPQHF
cdr3_nt: TGTGCCAGCAGTCCCTCGGGGGGCAGGTATCAGCCCCAGCATTTT
j_call: TRBJ1-5
v_call: TRBV27
d_call: .
clone_size: few

cdr3_aa: CASKTTYNSPLHF
cdr3_nt: TGTGCCAGCAAGACTACTTATAATTCACCCCTCCACTTT
j_call: TRBJ1-6
v_call: TRBV2
d_call: .
clone_size: many

cdr3_aa: CASSDPGGNSGNTIYF
cdr3_nt: TGTGCCAGTAGTGATCCAGGGGGCAATTCTGGAAACACCATATATTTT
j_call: TRBJ1-3
v_call: TRBV19
d_call: TRBD1
clone_size: few

cdr3_aa: CASSQLNSGADEQYF
cdr3_nt: TGTGCCAGCAGCCAACTGAATAGCGGGGCGGACGAGCAGTACTTC
j_call: TRBJ2-7
v_call: TRBV4-1
d_call: TRBD2
clone_size: .

cdr3_aa: CASSETSGGTDTQYF
cdr3_nt: TGTGCCAGCAGTGAGACTAGCGGGGGCACAGATACGCAGTATTTT
j_call: TRBJ2-3
v_call: TRBV6-4
d_call: TRBD2
clone_size: few

cdr3_aa: CATSDLGGNEQYF
cdr3_nt: TGTGCCACCAGTGATTTGGGAGGGAACGAGCAGTACTTC
j_call: TRBJ2-7
v_call: TRBV24-1
d_call: .
clone_size: .

cdr3_aa: CASSPGTGVLAGVADTQYF
cdr3_nt: TGTGCCAGCAGCCCAGGGACAGGGGTGCTAGCGGGAGTTGCCGATACGCAGTATTTT
j_call: TRBJ2-3
v_call: TRBV7-9
d_call: .
clone_size: .